The TCR beta chain described here comes from a study of Ad26.COV2.S vaccination and SARS-CoV-2 variants. Treatment here: over 15 received Ad26.COV2.S at low or high dose, single or two shots; five or six received placebo; per-sample allocation not given. Collection of the samples took place on day 63 after the first injection of vaccine or placebo. An Ad26 vector that expressed Wuhan-strain SARS-CoV-2 spike constituted the vaccine. This CDR3 is 14 amino acids long. Per the germline V gene, CDR1 is PRHDT and CDR2 is FYEKMQ (reference sequence). V was clipped by 1 base and J by 8 bases; unmatched bases: 5. Libraries were prepared by immunoSEQ multiplex PCR; TCRdb keeps only in-frame clonotypes and omits some of them. The repertoire holds about 330,000 clones, 90% seen once, with 4.5% to 5.5% in the top ten.

This clonotype was obtained from a person between 18 and 59 years old who received the Ad26.COV2.S COVID-19 vaccine or a placebo. Sequenced here: peripheral blood, sampled in a trial of Ad26.COV2.S vaccine versus placebo. This chain connects TRBV13 to TRBJ2-3; TRBD2 aligns across 8 bases. The CDR3 DNA follows: TGTGCCAGCAGCTTAGAATCGGGAGGGGGTACGCAGTATTTT. Its translation is CASSLESGGGTQYF.